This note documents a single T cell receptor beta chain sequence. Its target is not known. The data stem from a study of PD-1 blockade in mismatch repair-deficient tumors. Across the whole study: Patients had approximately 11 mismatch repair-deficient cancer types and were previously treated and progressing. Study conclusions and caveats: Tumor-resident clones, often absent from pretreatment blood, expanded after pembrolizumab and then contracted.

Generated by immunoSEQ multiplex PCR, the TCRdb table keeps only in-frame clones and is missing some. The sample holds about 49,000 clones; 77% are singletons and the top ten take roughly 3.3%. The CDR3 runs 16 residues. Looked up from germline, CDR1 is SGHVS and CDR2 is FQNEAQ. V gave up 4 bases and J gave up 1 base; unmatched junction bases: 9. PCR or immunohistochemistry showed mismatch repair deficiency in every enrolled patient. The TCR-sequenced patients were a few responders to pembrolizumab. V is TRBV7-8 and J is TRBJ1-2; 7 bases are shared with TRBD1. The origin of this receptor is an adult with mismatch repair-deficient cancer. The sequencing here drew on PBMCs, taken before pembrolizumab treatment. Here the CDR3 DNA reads TGTGCCAGCAGCTCAAGAACAGGGGCTGTTAACTATGGCTACACCTTC. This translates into CASSSRTGAVNYGYTF. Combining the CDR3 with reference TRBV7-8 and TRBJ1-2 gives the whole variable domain GAGVSQSPRYKVAKRGQDVALRCDPISGHVSLFWYQQALGQGPEFLTYFQNEAQLDKSGLPSDRFFAERPEGSVSTLKIQRTQQEDSAVYLCASSSRTGAVNYGYTFGSGTRLTVV.